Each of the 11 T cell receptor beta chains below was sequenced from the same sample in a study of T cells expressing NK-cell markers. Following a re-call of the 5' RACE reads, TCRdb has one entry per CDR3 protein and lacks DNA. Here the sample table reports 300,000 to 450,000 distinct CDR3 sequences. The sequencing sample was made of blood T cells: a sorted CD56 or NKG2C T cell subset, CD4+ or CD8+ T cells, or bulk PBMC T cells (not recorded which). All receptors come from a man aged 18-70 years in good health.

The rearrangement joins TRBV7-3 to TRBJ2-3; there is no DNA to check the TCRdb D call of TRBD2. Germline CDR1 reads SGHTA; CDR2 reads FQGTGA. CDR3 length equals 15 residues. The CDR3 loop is CASSLALAGTDTQYF. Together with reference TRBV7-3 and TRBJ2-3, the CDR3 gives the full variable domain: GAGVSQTPSNKVTEKGKYVELRCDPISGHTALYWYRQSLGQGPEFLIYFQGTGAADDSGLPNDRFFAVRPEGSVSTLKIQRTERGDSAVYLCASSLALAGTDTQYFGPGTRLTVL.

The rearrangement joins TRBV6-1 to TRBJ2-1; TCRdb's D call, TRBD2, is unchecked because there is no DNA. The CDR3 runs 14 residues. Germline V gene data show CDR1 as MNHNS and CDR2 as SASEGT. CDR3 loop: CASSLSALGNEQFF.

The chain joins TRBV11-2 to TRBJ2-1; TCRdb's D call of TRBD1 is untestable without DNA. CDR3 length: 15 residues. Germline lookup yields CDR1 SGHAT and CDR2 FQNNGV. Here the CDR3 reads CASSLARTGVNEQFF.

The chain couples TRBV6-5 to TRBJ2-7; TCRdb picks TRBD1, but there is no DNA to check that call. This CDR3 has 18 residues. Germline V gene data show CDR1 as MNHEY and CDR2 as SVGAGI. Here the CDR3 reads CASSYSGPGFSKVYEQYF.

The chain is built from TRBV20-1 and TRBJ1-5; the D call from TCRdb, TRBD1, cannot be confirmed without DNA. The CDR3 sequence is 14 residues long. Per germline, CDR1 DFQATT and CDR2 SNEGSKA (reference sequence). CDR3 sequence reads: CSAGGLYGDQPQHF.

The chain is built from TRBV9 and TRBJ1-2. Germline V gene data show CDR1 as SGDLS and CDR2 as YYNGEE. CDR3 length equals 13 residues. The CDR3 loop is CASSVGLDYGYTF.

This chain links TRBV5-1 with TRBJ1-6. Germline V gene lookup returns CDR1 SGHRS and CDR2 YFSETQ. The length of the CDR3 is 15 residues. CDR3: CASSFGRSYNSPLHF.

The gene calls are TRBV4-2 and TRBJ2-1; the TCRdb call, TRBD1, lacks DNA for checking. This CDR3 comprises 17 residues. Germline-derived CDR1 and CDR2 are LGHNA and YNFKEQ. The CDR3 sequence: CASSQASGATGLNEQFF.

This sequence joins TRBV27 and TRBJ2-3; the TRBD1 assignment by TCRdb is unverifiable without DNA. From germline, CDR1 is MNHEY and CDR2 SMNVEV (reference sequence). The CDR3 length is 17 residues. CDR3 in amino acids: CASSLLQGAMGTDTQYF.

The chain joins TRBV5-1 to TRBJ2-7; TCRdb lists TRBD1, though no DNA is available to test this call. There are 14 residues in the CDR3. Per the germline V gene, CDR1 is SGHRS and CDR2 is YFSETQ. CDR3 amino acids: CASSEGGAAYEQYF.

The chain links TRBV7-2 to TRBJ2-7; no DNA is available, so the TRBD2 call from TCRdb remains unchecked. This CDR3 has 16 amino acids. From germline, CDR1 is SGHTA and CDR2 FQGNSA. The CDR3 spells CASSLELAGGRGEQYF.